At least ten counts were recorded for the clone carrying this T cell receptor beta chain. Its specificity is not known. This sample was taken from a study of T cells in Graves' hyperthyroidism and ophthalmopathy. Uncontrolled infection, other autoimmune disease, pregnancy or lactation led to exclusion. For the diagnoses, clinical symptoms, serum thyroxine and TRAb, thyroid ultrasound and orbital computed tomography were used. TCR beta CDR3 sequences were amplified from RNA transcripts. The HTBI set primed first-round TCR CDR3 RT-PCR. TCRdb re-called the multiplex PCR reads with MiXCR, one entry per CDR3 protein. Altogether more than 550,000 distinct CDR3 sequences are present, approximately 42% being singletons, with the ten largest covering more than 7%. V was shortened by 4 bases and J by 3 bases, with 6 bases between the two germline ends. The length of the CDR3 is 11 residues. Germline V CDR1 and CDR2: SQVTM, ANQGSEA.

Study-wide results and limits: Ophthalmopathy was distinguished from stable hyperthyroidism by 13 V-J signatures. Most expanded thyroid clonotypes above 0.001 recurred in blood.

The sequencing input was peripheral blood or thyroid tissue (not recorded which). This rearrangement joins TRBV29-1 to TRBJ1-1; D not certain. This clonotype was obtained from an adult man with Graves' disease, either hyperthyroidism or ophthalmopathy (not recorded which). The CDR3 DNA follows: TGCAGCGTTGTTCCCGACACTGAAGCTTTCTTT. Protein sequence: CSVVPDTEAFF.